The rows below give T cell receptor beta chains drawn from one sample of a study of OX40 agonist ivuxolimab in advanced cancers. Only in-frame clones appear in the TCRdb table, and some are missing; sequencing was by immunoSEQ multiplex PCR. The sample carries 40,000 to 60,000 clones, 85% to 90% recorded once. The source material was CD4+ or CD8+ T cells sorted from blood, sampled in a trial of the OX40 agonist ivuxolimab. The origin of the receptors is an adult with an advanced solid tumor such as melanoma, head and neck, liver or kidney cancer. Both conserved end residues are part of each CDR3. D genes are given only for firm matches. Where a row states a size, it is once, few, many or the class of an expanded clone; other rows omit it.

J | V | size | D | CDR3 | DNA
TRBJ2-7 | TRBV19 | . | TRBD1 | CASTPGAGTGPYEQYF | TGTGCCAGTACCCCAGGTGCGGGGACAGGACCCTACGAGCAGTACTTC
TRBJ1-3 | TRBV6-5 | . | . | CASSYSQLGTGNTIYF | TGTGCCAGCAGTTACTCGCAACTCGGGACTGGAAACACCATATATTTT
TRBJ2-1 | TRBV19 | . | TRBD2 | CASSIGREKYNEQFF | TGTGCCAGTAGTATAGGGCGGGAGAAGTACAATGAGCAGTTCTTC
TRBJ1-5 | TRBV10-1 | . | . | CASSESGHSFNQPQHF | TGCGCCAGCAGTGAGTCAGGGCACAGCTTTAATCAGCCCCAGCATTTT
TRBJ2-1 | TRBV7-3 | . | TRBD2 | CASSPQSGGAYNEQFF | TGTGCCAGCAGCCCACAGAGCGGGGGGGCCTACAATGAGCAGTTCTTC
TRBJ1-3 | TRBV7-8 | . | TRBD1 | CASSTWDSGGSGNTIYF | TGTGCCAGCAGCACTTGGGACAGTGGAGGGTCTGGAAACACCATATATTTT
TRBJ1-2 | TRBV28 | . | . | CASSSTVHYGYTF | TGTGCCAGCAGTTCGACCGTCCACTATGGCTACACCTTC
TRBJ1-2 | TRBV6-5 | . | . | CASSYRRAANYGYTF | TGTGCCAGCAGTTACCGACGGGCAGCTAACTATGGCTACACCTTC
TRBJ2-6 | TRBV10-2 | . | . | CASISSSGANVLTF | TGCGCCAGCATCTCGAGCTCTGGGGCCAACGTCCTGACTTTC
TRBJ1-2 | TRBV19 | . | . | CASSILEGRLNGYTF | TGTGCCAGTAGTATTCTCGAGGGCAGATTGAATGGCTACACCTTC
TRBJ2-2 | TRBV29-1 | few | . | CSALVGRNTGELFF | TGCAGCGCTCTAGTTGGCAGGAACACCGGGGAGCTGTTTTTT
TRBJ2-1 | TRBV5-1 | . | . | CASSLDVSRVDEQFF | TGCGCCAGCAGCTTGGATGTCAGTAGGGTCGATGAGCAGTTCTTC
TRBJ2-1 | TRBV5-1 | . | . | CASSTPGGLSNEQFF | TGCGCCAGCAGCACACCGGGGGGCCTGAGCAATGAGCAGTTCTTC
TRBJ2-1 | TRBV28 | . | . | CASSRTGTDWGYNEQFF | TGTGCCAGCAGCCGCACAGGCACGGACTGGGGGTACAATGAGCAGTTCTTC
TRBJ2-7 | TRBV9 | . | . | CASSVEFQGGEQYF | TGTGCCAGCAGCGTAGAATTCCAGGGTGGCGAGCAGTACTTC
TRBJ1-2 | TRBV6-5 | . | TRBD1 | CASSYRQGYGYTF | TGTGCCAGCAGTTACCGACAGGGCTATGGCTACACCTTC
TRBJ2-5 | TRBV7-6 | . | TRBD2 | CASSLGLAHQETQYF | TGTGCCAGCAGCTTAGGACTAGCGCATCAAGAGACCCAGTACTTC
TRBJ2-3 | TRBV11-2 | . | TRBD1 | CASSRIQGVSTDTQYF | TGTGCCAGCAGTCGAATACAGGGGGTCAGCACAGATACGCAGTATTTT
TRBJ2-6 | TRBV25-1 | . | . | CASSNSANVLTF | TGTGCCAGCAGTAATTCGGCCAACGTCCTGACTTTC
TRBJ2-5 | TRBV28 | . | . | CASSLTGGEETQYF | TGTGCCAGCAGTTTAACAGGGGGGGAGGAGACCCAGTACTTC
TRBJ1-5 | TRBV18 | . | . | CASSLINGQDQPQHF | TGTGCCAGCTCCCTTATAAACGGGCAGGATCAGCCCCAGCATTTT
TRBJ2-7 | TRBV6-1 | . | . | CASRRDRDYEQYF | TGTGCCAGCAGGCGGGACAGAGACTACGAGCAGTACTTC
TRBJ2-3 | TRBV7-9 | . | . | CASSKSGTDTQYF | TGTGCCAGCAGCAAAAGCGGGACAGATACGCAGTATTTT
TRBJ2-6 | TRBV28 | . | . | CASTGYPSGANVLTF | TGTGCCAGCACGGGCTACCCCTCTGGGGCCAACGTCCTGACTTTC
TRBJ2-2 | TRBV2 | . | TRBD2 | CASSRLADGELFF | TGTGCCAGCAGTAGACTAGCGGACGGGGAGCTGTTTTTT
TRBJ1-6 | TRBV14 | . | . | CASSQKIGPSSYNSPLHF | TGTGCCAGCAGCCAGAAAATTGGACCGAGCTCCTATAATTCACCCCTCCACTTT
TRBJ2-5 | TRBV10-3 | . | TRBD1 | CAGGDRGETQYF | TGTGCCGGGGGGGACAGGGGAGAGACCCAGTACTTC
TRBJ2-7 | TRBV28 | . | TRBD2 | CASSLGTSTYEQYF | TGTGCCAGCAGTTTGGGGACTAGCACCTACGAGCAGTACTTC
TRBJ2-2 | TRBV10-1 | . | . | CAGPYTGLPQRNTGELFF | TGCGCCGGCCCGTACACGGGACTCCCCCAACGGAACACCGGGGAGCTGTTTTTT
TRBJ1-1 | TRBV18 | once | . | CASSPRDNTEAFF | TGTGCCAGCTCACCAAGGGACAACACTGAAGCTTTCTTT
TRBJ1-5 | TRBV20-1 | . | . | CSASSGQPQHF | TGCAGTGCTAGCTCGGGTCAGCCCCAGCATTTT
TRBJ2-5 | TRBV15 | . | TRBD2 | CAASPGLAGPKTQYF | TGTGCCGCCTCCCCGGGACTAGCGGGGCCGAAGACCCAGTACTTC
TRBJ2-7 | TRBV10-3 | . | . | CAISESTQGRPLF | TGTGCCATCAGTGAGTCGACTCAGGGCCGACCCCTCTTC
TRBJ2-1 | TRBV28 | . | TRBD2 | CASRILSGGTVNEQFF | TGTGCCAGCAGGATACTAAGCGGGGGGACCGTCAATGAGCAGTTCTTC
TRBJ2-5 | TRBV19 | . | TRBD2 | CASKRSGGAQETQYF | TGTGCCAGTAAGCGAAGCGGGGGGGCTCAAGAGACCCAGTACTTC
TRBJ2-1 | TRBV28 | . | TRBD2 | CASSWEGLASYNEQFF | TGTGCCAGCAGTTGGGAGGGACTAGCGAGCTACAATGAGCAGTTCTTC
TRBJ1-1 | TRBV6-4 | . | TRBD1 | CASRSWTGNTEAFF | TGTGCCAGCAGAAGCTGGACAGGCAACACTGAAGCTTTCTTT
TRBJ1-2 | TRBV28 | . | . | CASSLKGNGYTF | TGTGCCAGCAGTTTAAAAGGGAATGGCTACACCTTC
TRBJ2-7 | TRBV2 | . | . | CASGYEQYF | TGTGCCAGCGGCTACGAGCAGTACTTC
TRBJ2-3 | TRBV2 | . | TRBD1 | CASSGQGTSSTDTQYF | TGTGCCAGCAGCGGACAGGGGACATCTAGCACAGATACGCAGTATTTT
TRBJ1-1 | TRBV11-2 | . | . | CASSPRTGAFF | TGTGCCAGCAGCCCCCGCACCGGAGCTTTCTTT
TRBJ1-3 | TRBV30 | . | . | CAWSGNLGNTIYF | TGTGCCTGGAGTGGAAATCTGGGAAACACCATATATTTT
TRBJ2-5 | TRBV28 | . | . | CASSSDNGPTGNRETQYF | TGTGCCAGCAGCTCGGACAATGGACCAACAGGGAATAGGGAGACCCAGTACTTC
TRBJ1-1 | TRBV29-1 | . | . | CSGRTGNTEAFF | TGCAGCGGCCGGACGGGGAACACTGAAGCTTTCTTT
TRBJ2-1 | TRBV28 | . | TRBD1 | CASSLPLGQGARNEQFF | TGTGCCAGCAGCCTCCCGCTGGGACAGGGGGCCAGAAATGAGCAGTTCTTC
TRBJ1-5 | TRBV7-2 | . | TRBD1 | CASSLVGQGDQPQHF | TGTGCCAGCAGCTTAGTGGGACAGGGGGATCAGCCCCAGCATTTT
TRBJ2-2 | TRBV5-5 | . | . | CASSSQGLATGELFF | TGTGCCAGCAGCTCTCAAGGGCTAGCAACCGGGGAGCTGTTTTTT
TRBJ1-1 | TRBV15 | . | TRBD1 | CATSLTWDSLETNTEAFF | TGTGCCACCAGCCTCACATGGGACAGCCTAGAAACGAACACTGAAGCTTTCTTT
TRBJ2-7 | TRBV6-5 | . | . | CVSSYDAGYNTYEQYF | TGTGTCAGCAGTTACGATGCGGGATATAACACTTACGAGCAGTACTTC
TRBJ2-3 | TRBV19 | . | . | CASSITDTQYF | TGTGCCAGTAGTATCACAGATACGCAGTATTTT
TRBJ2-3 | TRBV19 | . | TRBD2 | CASTQGGPDTQYF | TGTGCCAGTACCCAGGGAGGGCCAGATACGCAGTATTTT
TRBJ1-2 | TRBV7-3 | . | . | CASSLGGFGYTF | TGTGCCAGCAGCTTAGGCGGGTTTGGCTACACCTTC